This T cell receptor beta chain appears in the sequencing data of a study of CD8+ T cells in alopecia areata. General study points: Higher clonality than in normal scalp was seen in lesional scalp, especially alopecia totalis/universalis.

In germline, CDR1 is SGHNT, CDR2 YYREEE (reference sequence). V was clipped by 3 bases and J by 9 bases, with 25 bases between them. The CDR3 consists of 17 residues. Concerning this clone: Antigen: not known.

Investigators isolated RNA and reverse transcribed it into cDNA to act as the sequencing template. Method: immunoSEQ multiplex PCR; TCRdb's copy keeps in-frame clones and lacks some. The table lists 120,000 or so clones, around 64% of them singletons, with 2.8% in the top ten. The V and J genes are TRBV5-4 and TRBJ2-1, with no clear D. This receptor was identified in a human donor in good health. The sequenced sample was CD4+ T cells sorted from blood. CDR3 DNA sequence: TGTGCCAGCAGCTCCCTGCTACCCGCCATCCAACTCAGTGAGCAGTTCTTC. This translates into CASSSLLPAIQLSEQFF.